These 11 T cell receptor beta chains share one sample of origin, sequenced in a study of beta chain features in type 1 diabetes. The study reverse transcribed the entire isolated RNA, so it sequenced expressed TCRB transcripts. Profiling relied on immunoSEQ multiplex PCR, and the TCRdb table lists in-frame clones only, not all of them. The sample carries tens of thousands of clones, around three fifths recorded once. The specimen sequenced was Tregs from blood. The receptors shown here come from a woman between 18 and 29 years old in good health.

The rearrangement links TRBV18 to TRBJ2-7; maybe TRBD1 (5 bases). The ends were cut back, 3 bases at V and 4 bases at J, with 10 bases in the middle. The CDR3 has 13 amino acids. The germline CDR1 and CDR2 sequences are KGHSH and LQKENI. CDR3 nucleotide sequence: TGTGCCAGCTCACCTCAGGGCAGTTACGAGCAGTACTTC. Translating it yields CASSPQGSYEQYF.

J is TRBJ1-1 and V is TRBV5-1, with a tentative D call TRBD1 (5 bases). Germline CDR1 and CDR2: SGHRS and YFSETQ. Deletions cut 3 bases from V and 11 bases from J, with 14 bases between. This CDR3 spans 12 amino acids. CDR3 sequence: CASSSPEGLAFF. The CDR3 coding sequence is TGCGCCAGCAGCTCCCCGGAGGGGTTGGCTTTCTTT.

The gene calls are TRBV5-6 and TRBJ2-5; 7 bases line up with TRBD1. V trimming: 3 bases; J trimming: 2 bases; junction bases outside the gene matches: 7. The germline gives CDR1 SGHDT, CDR2 YYEEEE. The CDR3 runs 15 residues. Here the CDR3 reads CASSSTGRGQETQYF. CDR3 coding DNA: TGTGCCAGCAGCTCGACAGGGAGAGGGCAAGAGACCCAGTACTTC.

The genes are TRBV7-2 and TRBJ2-3; D may be TRBD1 (5 bases). Trimming removed 4 bases at V and 0 bases at J, with 8 bases between. The CDR3 has 14 amino acids. In germline, CDR1 is SGHTA, CDR2 FQGNSA. The chain's CDR3 is CASSWGPSTDTQYF. The DNA of the CDR3 is TGTGCCAGCAGCTGGGGCCCTAGCACAGATACGCAGTATTTT.

The chain is built from TRBV6-5 and TRBJ1-2; D may be TRBD1 (6 bases). CDR1 MNHEY and CDR2 SVGAGI come from the germline V gene. The germline V and J ends were trimmed by 0 bases and 5 bases, with 16 bases remaining between them. The CDR3 runs 16 residues. Here the CDR3 DNA reads TGTGCCAGCAGTTACTCGATCCTCAGGGGACTATATGGCTACACCTTC. Translated: CASSYSILRGLYGYTF.

This clone was detected only a few times. The chain combines TRBV30 with TRBJ2-5; D may be TRBD2 (5 bases). Germline V gene sequence: CDR1 GTSNPN, CDR2 SVGIG (reference sequence). There are 14 residues in the CDR3. V dropped 3 bases and J dropped 1 base, with 12 bases sitting between them. DNA of the CDR3: TGTGCCTGGAGGCGAAGCGGTATCCAAGAGACCCAGTACTTC. Its protein is CAWRRSGIQETQYF.

The chain is built from TRBV5-4 and TRBJ2-3; D perhaps matches TRBD2 (6 bases). Germline V lookup: CDR1 SGHNT, CDR2 YYREEE (reference sequence). Trimming pared 9 bases from V and 3 bases from J, leaving 11 bases between. This CDR3 is 12 amino acids long. CDR3 DNA sequence: TGTGCCATCTCGGGGGAGACAGATACGCAGTATTTT. Amino acid sequence: CAISGETDTQYF.

V gene TRBV27 combines with J gene TRBJ2-5; 14 nucleotides match TRBD2. The J call is uncertain, as TRBJ2-7 better fits the DNA end. Looked up from germline, CDR1 is MNHEY and CDR2 is SMNVEV (reference sequence). The CDR3 runs to 14 residues. The CDR3 nucleotides are TGTGCCAGCAAGGGACTAGCGGGAGTTCTCGAGCAGTACTTC. Encoded protein: CASKGLAGVLEQYF.

This clone was seen only a few times. The V gene is TRBV5-1, the J gene TRBJ2-1; TRBD1 matches 10 bases. The CDR3 runs 15 residues. Germline V gene data show CDR1 as SGHRS and CDR2 as YFSETQ. With V trimmed by 4 bases and J by 8 bases, 9 bases remained unmatched. For the CDR3, the DNA is TGCGCCAGCAGCGCGGAGACAGGGGGCGTGGATGAGCAGTTCTTC. Amino acids: CASSAETGGVDEQFF.

V is TRBV30 and J is TRBJ2-6; D gene ambiguous. This CDR3 spans 13 amino acids. V shed 1 base and J shed 3 bases, with 4 bases lying between them. Per the germline V gene, CDR1 is GTSNPN and CDR2 is SVGIG (reference sequence). Here the CDR3 DNA reads TGTGCCTGGAGTGCGTATGGGGCCAACGTCCTGACTTTC. Amino acids: CAWSAYGANVLTF.

This clone was observed a handful of times. The gene calls are TRBV7-2 and TRBJ1-5; D gene ambiguous. The CDR3 is 16 residues long. V shed 0 bases and J shed 2 bases, with 11 bases lying between them. The V gene's germline CDR1 is SGHTA and CDR2 FQGNSA. CDR3 amino acids: CASSLAQAGGNQPQHF. CDR3 nucleotides: TGTGCCAGCAGCTTAGCGCAGGCTGGCGGCAATCAGCCCCAGCATTTT.